The next 30 T cell receptor beta chains were all read from a single sample in a study of metastatic and nonmetastatic thyroid tumors (dated by TCRdb to 2020 to 2022). No patient had received any treatment before thyroid surgery. The library relied on PCR. TCRdb shows the sequencer as Illumina HiSeq 4000. TCRdb cleaned the public reads at Q25 with fastp, built clones with MiXCR and kept in-frame beta chains. The sample contains 15,000 or so clones, 29% of them found a single time. Roughly 4.3% of the sample is held by the ten biggest clonotypes. The specimen sequenced was blood. The receptors here all came from a female donor with papillary thyroid cancer or a benign thyroid nodule (not recorded which). Some clones in this sample may be carry-over from other donors' samples.

In this sample, this clone is medium-sized. J is TRBJ2-3 and V is TRBV7-6; 14 positions agree with TRBD2. The CDR3 has 17 residues. Germline CDR1 SGHVS, CDR2 FNYEAQ. With V trimmed by 4 bases and J by 5 bases, 8 bases remained unmatched. The CDR3 coding sequence is TGTGCCAGCAGCTCCCAGACTAGCGGGGGGGCGGTAGATACGCAGTATTTT. Residues: CASSSQTSGGAVDTQYF.

This clone ranks as medium-sized. This sequence joins TRBV9 and TRBJ2-3; D might be TRBD1 (5 bases). This CDR3 spans 14 amino acids. Per germline, CDR1 SGDLS and CDR2 YYNGEE. Deletions cut 0 bases from V and 8 bases from J, with 13 bases between. The CDR3 loop reads CASSVEGDGATQYF. The CDR3, as DNA: TGTGCCAGCAGCGTAGAAGGGGATGGGGCTACGCAGTATTTT.

This clone was found many times. A much larger clone lies one base from this, so it may be a read error. The chain employs TRBV20-1 and TRBJ2-2, with D perhaps TRBD1 (5 bases). The V and J ends lost 1 base and 0 bases respectively, with 18 bases between them. The CDR3 runs to 18 residues. Germline V lookup: CDR1 DFQATT, CDR2 SNEGSKA (reference sequence). The CDR3 loop reads CSARGWYVDSPNTGELFF. The CDR3 DNA is TGCAGTGCTAGAGGGTGGTACGTAGACAGCCCGAACACCGGGGAGCTGTTTTTT.

The V and J genes are TRBV11-1 and TRBJ2-3, with D unresolved. V lost 5 bases to trimming and J lost 4 bases, with 19 bases between them. This CDR3 contains 16 residues. In germline, CDR1 is SGHAT, CDR2 FQDESV (reference sequence). CDR3 sequence: CASSDRYGRTPDTQYF. The CDR3 DNA sequence: TGTGCCAGCAGCGATCGATACGGACGGACGCCAGATACGCAGTATTTT.

The V gene is TRBV30, the J gene TRBJ1-2, with TRBD1 matching 8 bases. Trimming cost V 3 bases and J 9 bases; bases outside gene matches: 9. Germline values: CDR1 GTSNPN, CDR2 SVGIG (reference sequence). This CDR3 has 13 residues. This CDR3 reads CAWSLQGGMSYTF. The CDR3 DNA follows: TGTGCCTGGAGCCTACAGGGGGGTATGAGCTACACCTTC.

About this clone itself: This may be a read error: a much more frequent sequence differs by one nucleotide. The chain is built from TRBV12-3 or TRBV12-4 and TRBJ2-1; 14 nucleotides align to TRBD2. This CDR3 comprises 16 residues. This CDR3 reads CASRTGTSGSRDTRYF. In nucleotides, the CDR3 is TGTGCCAGCAGAACCGGGACTAGCGGGAGTAGGGATACCCGGTACTTC.

V gene TRBV27 combines with J gene TRBJ1-2; D gene ambiguous. The germline V and J ends were trimmed by 2 bases and 8 bases, with 15 bases remaining between them. The CDR3 totals 14 residues. The germline gives CDR1 MNHEY, CDR2 SMNVEV (reference sequence). CDR3 residues: CASSLNVPPTGYTF. DNA of the CDR3: TGTGCCAGCAGTTTAAACGTTCCACCCACGGGCTACACCTTC.

This clone is medium-sized in the sample. The chain links TRBV12-3 or TRBV12-4 to TRBJ2-3; D is uncertain. Trimming cost V 10 bases and J 6 bases, with 17 bases left between them. CDR3 length: 13 residues. CDR3 sequence: CATQDGPLDTQYF. The CDR3 coding sequence is TGTGCCACCCAGGACGGTCCGTTGGATACGCAGTATTTT.

V is TRBV3-1 and J is TRBJ1-4; 10 bases match TRBD1. The CDR3 runs 15 residues. J lost 7 bases, V lost 3 bases, and 5 bases had no gene match. Germline lookup yields CDR1 LGHDT and CDR2 YNNKEL (reference sequence). The CDR3 nucleotides read TGTGCCAGCAGCCACCGCGGGACAGGGGCTGAAAAACTGTTTTTT. This encodes CASSHRGTGAEKLFF. Combining the CDR3 with reference TRBV3-1 and TRBJ1-4 gives the whole variable domain DTAVSQTPKYLVTQMGNDKSIKCEQNLGHDTMYWYKQDSKKFLKIMFSYNNKELIINETVPNRFSPKSPDKAHLNLHINSLELGDSAVYFCASSHRGTGAEKLFFGSGTQLSVL.

This clone is deemed medium-sized (0.01 to 0.1%). The rearrangement uses TRBV18 and TRBJ2-6; the D gene is possibly TRBD2 (5 bases). This CDR3 is built from 17 residues. Germline CDR1 reads KGHSH; CDR2 reads LQKENI. Trimming removed 8 bases from V and 0 bases from J, with 17 bases in between. The CDR3 nucleotides are TGTGCCAGCCCAACCACCAGCGGAGGCTCTGGGGCCAACGTCCTGACTTTC. Protein sequence: CASPTTSGGSGANVLTF.

In its sample, this clone was seen a few times. The chain links TRBV6-5 to TRBJ1-5; TRBD1 is a possible D gene (6 bases). This CDR3 is 14 amino acids long. The V gene lost 7 bases and the J gene lost 5 bases, with 15 bases spanning the gap. The V gene's germline CDR1 is MNHEY and CDR2 SVGAGI. Here the CDR3 reads CASILIQGDQPQHF. DNA for the CDR3: TGTGCCAGCATTTTAATACAGGGCGATCAGCCCCAGCATTTT.

This clone was seen ten or more times. This chain links TRBV30 with TRBJ1-1; perhaps TRBD1 as D (5 bases). This CDR3 contains 12 residues. Trimming pared 5 bases from V and 1 base from J, leaving 8 bases between. Germline V gives CDR1 GTSNPN, CDR2 SVGIG (reference sequence). Here the CDR3 reads CAWGDGNTEAFF. The DNA for the CDR3 is TGTGCCTGGGGGGACGGGAACACTGAAGCTTTCTTT.

By share, this clone ranks as medium-sized. The DNA for the CDR3 is TGTGCCAGCAGTTCCCGGGGGCTTGGGGCTTATAATTCACCCCTCCACTTT. Protein: CASSSRGLGAYNSPLHF. V and J are TRBV12-3 or TRBV12-4 and TRBJ1-6; tentatively, D is TRBD1 (6 bases). Trimming left V 4 bases short and J 4 bases short, with 17 bases between. The CDR3 is 17 residues long.

This clone was recorded a few times. V gene TRBV6-2 or TRBV6-3 combines with J gene TRBJ2-1; 10 bases align to TRBD1. J was trimmed by 2 bases and V by 5 bases; bases with no gene match: 6. From germline, CDR1 is MNHEY and CDR2 SVGEGT. The CDR3 is 16 amino acids. CDR3 sequence reads: CASSKGQGSAYNEQFF. The CDR3 coding sequence is TGTGCCAGCAGTAAGGGACAGGGGAGCGCCTACAATGAGCAGTTCTTC.

This clone was counted many times. V usage is TRBV9 and J usage is TRBJ2-5; TRBD1 agrees at 9 bases. V lost 4 bases and J lost 4; bases outside the gene matches: 8. From germline, CDR1 is SGDLS and CDR2 YYNGEE. CDR3 length: 15 amino acids. DNA of the CDR3: TGTGCCAGCAGCTTCCAACAGGGGGCCGGAGAGACCCAGTACTTC. Translating gives CASSFQQGAGETQYF.

Judged by abundance, this clone is medium-sized. The V and J genes are TRBV5-1 and TRBJ2-1; D not certain. The V and J ends lost 0 bases and 6 bases respectively, with 7 bases between them. The CDR3 is 13 amino acids. The germline gives CDR1 SGHRS, CDR2 YFSETQ. This chain's CDR3 is CASSLDLFNEQFF. The CDR3 DNA follows: TGCGCCAGCAGCTTGGATCTTTTCAATGAGCAGTTCTTC.

The chain couples TRBV28 to TRBJ1-5, with D possibly TRBD1 on 5 matching bases. Deletions cut 6 bases from V and 4 bases from J, with 7 bases between. This CDR3 region has 12 residues. The germline V gene encodes CDR1 MDHEN and CDR2 SYDVKM. CDR3 DNA sequence: TGTGCCAGCAGGCGACAGAATCAGCCCCAGCATTTT. Translated: CASRRQNQPQHF.

The genes are TRBV2 and TRBJ2-2; possibly TRBD1 or TRBD2 for D (5 bases each). V shed 6 bases and J shed 9 bases, with 20 bases lying between them. Germline V gives CDR1 SNHLY, CDR2 FYNNEI. The CDR3 contains 15 residues. CDR3 amino acids: CASRVRDEYTWELFF. As DNA, the CDR3 is TGTGCCAGCAGGGTAAGGGACGAGTACACTTGGGAGCTGTTTTTT. The full variable domain, with the rest looked up from reference TRBV2 and TRBJ2-2, is EPEVTQTPSHQVTQMGQEVILRCVPISNHLYFYWYRQILGQKVEFLVSFYNNEISEKSEIFDDQFSVERPDGSNFTLKIRSTKLEDSAMYFCASRVRDEYTWELFFGEGSRLTVL.

DNA for the CDR3: TGTGCCAGCAGCTTAGGTAGTAACAATGAGCAGTTCTTC. This encodes CASSLGSNNEQFF. The V gene is TRBV7-2, the J gene TRBJ2-1, with no clear D. Germline V gene sequence: CDR1 SGHTA, CDR2 FQGNSA. The CDR3 consists of 13 residues. The ends were cut back, 1 base at V and 5 bases at J, with 6 bases in the middle.

This rearrangement joins TRBV6-1 to TRBJ2-7, with 10 bases that match TRBD1. With 4 bases clipped from V and 9 bases from J, the junction kept 9 bases outside the gene matches. Germline CDR1 is MNHNS and CDR2 is SASEGT. The length of the CDR3 is 14 residues. CDR3 residues: CASSGGTGVLGQYF. The CDR3 bases are TGTGCCAGCAGTGGGGGGACAGGGGTCCTAGGGCAGTACTTC.

The rearrangement joins TRBV11-1 to TRBJ1-3; TRBD1 is a possible D gene (5 bases). The V end lost 3 bases, the J end lost 0 bases, and 15 bases lay between the germline ends. Germline CDR1 reads SGHAT; CDR2 reads FQDESV (reference sequence). The CDR3 length is 17 residues. CDR3 sequence: CASSFGARAFSGNTIYF. The CDR3 nucleotides are TGTGCCAGCAGCTTTGGGGCCAGGGCATTCTCTGGAAACACCATATATTTT.

The chain recombines TRBV13 with TRBJ2-5, with 7 positions matching TRBD1. CDR3 length: 14 amino acids. Germline V gene lookup returns CDR1 PRHDT and CDR2 FYEKMQ (reference sequence). The J segment lost 1 base and the V segment lost 5 bases, leaving 4 bases of the junction unmatched. CDR3: CASSQRDSQETQYF. The CDR3 DNA reads as TGTGCCAGCAGCCAACGGGACAGCCAAGAGACCCAGTACTTC.

The chain joins TRBV7-2 to TRBJ2-7; D is unresolved. CDR3 length: 12 residues. Trimming shortened V by 5 bases and J by 6 bases, and 11 bases separated the two germline ends. CDR1 is SGHTA and CDR2 is FQGNSA in the germline V gene. CDR3 DNA: TGTGCCAGCAGCCCGGGTGTTGGCGAGCAGTACTTC. Its protein product is CASSPGVGEQYF.

This clone appeared many times. The V call is TRBV4-1, the J call TRBJ1-4, with D perhaps TRBD1 (6 bases). The germline gives CDR1 MGHRA, CDR2 YSYEKL. CDR3 length: 15 residues. V lost 2 bases and J 5 bases, leaving 12 bases between the germline ends. The CDR3 DNA is TGCGCCAGCAGCCAAACAGGGTTAGGAAATGAAAAACTGTTTTTT. Its translation is CASSQTGLGNEKLFF.

In this sample, this clone turned up a few times. The V call is TRBV20-1, the J call TRBJ2-2; unclear D gene. CDR3 size: 14 residues. V gave up 0 bases and J gave up 8 bases, with 13 bases separating them. Germline lookup yields CDR1 DFQATT and CDR2 SNEGSKA (reference sequence). CDR3 DNA: TGCAGTGCTAGAGATCGAGGTGGGCGGGGGGAGCTGTTTTTT. This gives the protein CSARDRGGRGELFF.

This clone rates as medium-sized. V usage is TRBV2 and J usage is TRBJ1-5, with 8 positions matching TRBD1. CDR3 length equals 13 residues. Trimming removed 8 bases from V and 5 bases from J; junction bases left unmatched: 5. Germline loops: CDR1 SNHLY, CDR2 FYNNEI. As DNA, the CDR3 is TGTGCCAGCCCAGGACAGGGCCATCAGCCCCAGCATTTT. Its translation: CASPGQGHQPQHF.

This clone appeared many times. J is TRBJ1-5 and V is TRBV6-1; D uncertain. Germline loops: CDR1 MNHNS, CDR2 SASEGT. CDR3 length equals 14 residues. The ends were cut back, 5 bases at V and 0 bases at J, with 8 bases in the middle. The DNA of the CDR3 is TGTGCCAGCAGTAATTCAGATAGCAATCAGCCCCAGCATTTT. This gives the protein CASSNSDSNQPQHF.

This chain uses TRBV5-1 with TRBJ2-7; the D is unclear. Germline CDR1 and CDR2: SGHRS and YFSETQ. V lost 2 bases, J lost 5 bases, and 8 bases lay in between. The CDR3 loop spans 12 amino acids. This CDR3 is CASSFVGNEQYF. CDR3 nucleotide sequence: TGCGCCAGCAGCTTCGTGGGGAACGAGCAGTACTTC.

This clone was counted ten times or more. The rearrangement uses TRBV11-1 and TRBJ2-6; D not certain. V gave up 4 bases and J gave up 3 bases, with 13 bases separating them. Per the germline V gene, CDR1 is SGHAT and CDR2 is FQDESV (reference sequence). This CDR3 has 16 amino acids. The CDR3 DNA sequence: TGTGCCAGCAGCTCTCCCGGGTTTGTTGGGGCCAACGTCCTGACTTTC. Residues: CASSSPGFVGANVLTF.

The chain recombines TRBV20-1 with TRBJ1-6, with D possibly matching TRBD1 (5 bases). Germline CDR1 and CDR2: DFQATT and SNEGSKA (reference sequence). Trimming shortened V by 3 bases and J by 8 bases, and 20 bases separated the two germline ends. CDR3 size: 16 residues. CDR3 loop: CSARIVMGHSDSPLHF. CDR3 nucleotides: TGCAGTGCTAGGATTGTCATGGGGCACAGTGATTCACCCCTCCACTTT.